This entry is about one T cell receptor (beta chain). Antigen unknown. The repertoire was sequenced with immunoSEQ multiplex PCR; TCRdb's copy has only in-frame clones and lacks some. The table shows tens of thousands of clones, with approximately 85% occurring only once. These data originate in a study of PD-L1 blockade in urothelial cancer. Study details: Patients took up atezolizumab in the mid-2010s at 1,200 mg intravenously every 3 weeks. Bladder-origin urothelial cancer in males covered about 85% of the 29 patients. Blood was evaluated 3 weeks (second dose) and 6 weeks after therapy began. Whole-study findings and limits: Stronger expansion of tumor-associated clones in blood at 3 weeks distinguished durable-benefit patients.

This sample's time point: pretreatment peripheral blood. V was pared by 4 bases and J by 10 bases, with 10 bases of the junction left unmatched. Germline CDR1 is MDHEN and CDR2 is SYDVKM. The CDR3 is 14 amino acids. Sequences were derived from PBMCs, sampled around atezolizumab (anti-PD-L1) treatment. This TCR was recovered from a man aged 65 to 85 with urothelial cancer. The rearrangement links TRBV28 to TRBJ2-5; 9 bases line up with TRBD1. CDR3 bases: TGTGCCAGCAGTTCCAACAACAGGGGGCCTAACCAGTACTTC. Translating gives CASSSNNRGPNQYF. Full variable domain (remainder filled in from reference TRBV28 and TRBJ2-5): DVKVTQSSRYLVKRTGEKVFLECVQDMDHENMFWYRQDPGLGLRLIYFSYDVKMKEKGDIPEGYSVSREKKERFSLILESASTNQTSMYLCASSSNNRGPNQYFGPGTRLLVL.